This T cell receptor beta chain was recovered during a study of CD8+CD57+ T cells in acquired aplastic anemia. For the study at large: Mean DNA quantity obtained from sorted CD4+ and CD8+ cells was 2.5 to 4 ug.

According to the study, genomic DNA was the template for TCR beta VDJ and CDR3 profiling. TCRdb re-derived calls from the reads in MiXCR, one entry per CDR3 protein. The top ten hold about 12% of the sample, which has 150,000 to 180,000 distinct CDR3 sequences, 40% to 65% seen once. The germline CDR1 and CDR2 sequences are KGHDR and SFDVKD. V lost 5 bases and J 5 bases, leaving 17 bases between the germline ends. This CDR3 has 15 amino acids. Patients included in sequencing had previously demonstrated CD8+CD57+ cell expansion by flow cytometry. This clonotype was detected once. Sequencing was carried out using sorted CD4+, CD8+, or CD8+CD57+ T cells (not recorded which) from PBMCs. The chain couples TRBV24-1 to TRBJ2-5; D is possibly TRBD1 or TRBD2 (7 bases each). This clonotype was obtained from a human donor with aplastic anemia. The CDR3 here is CATSVNRGGGETQYF. In nucleotides, the CDR3 is TGTGCCACCAGTGTGAACAGGGGCGGGGGTGAGACCCAGTACTTC.